Included here is one T cell receptor (beta chain) sequence, with context. This sample was included in a study of identical twins. TCRdb independently ran MiXCR on the 5' RACE reads; one entry per CDR3 protein. Counted here are 600,000 to 800,000 distinct CDR3 sequences, approximately 21% occurring once; the ten biggest clones make up 4.3%. CDR3 length equals 14 residues. V was pared by 2 bases and J by 7 bases, with 8 bases of the junction left unmatched. These same records also appear under a second study, on T cells expressing NK-cell markers.

V usage is TRBV12-3 or TRBV12-4 and J usage is TRBJ2-7; 7 nucleotides agree with TRBD2. The sequenced sample was PBMCs. The clonotype originates from a young woman in good health. CDR3 residues: CASSLQRGTREQYF. The CDR3, as DNA: TGTGCCAGCAGTTTACAGCGGGGTACGCGGGAGCAGTACTTC.